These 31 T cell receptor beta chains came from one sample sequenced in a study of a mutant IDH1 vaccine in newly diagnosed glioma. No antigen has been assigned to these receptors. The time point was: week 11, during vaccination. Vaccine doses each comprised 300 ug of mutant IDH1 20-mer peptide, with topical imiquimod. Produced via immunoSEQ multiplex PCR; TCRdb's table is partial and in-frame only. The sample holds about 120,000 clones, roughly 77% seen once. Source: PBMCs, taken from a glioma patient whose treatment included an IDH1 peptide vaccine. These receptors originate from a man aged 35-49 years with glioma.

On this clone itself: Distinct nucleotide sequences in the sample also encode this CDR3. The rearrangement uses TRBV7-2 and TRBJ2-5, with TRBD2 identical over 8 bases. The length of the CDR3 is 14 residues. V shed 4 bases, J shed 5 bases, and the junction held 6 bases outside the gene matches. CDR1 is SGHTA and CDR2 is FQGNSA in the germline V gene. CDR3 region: CASSSGLAPETQYF. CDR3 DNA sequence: TGTGCCAGCAGCTCTGGACTAGCCCCCGAGACCCAGTACTTC.

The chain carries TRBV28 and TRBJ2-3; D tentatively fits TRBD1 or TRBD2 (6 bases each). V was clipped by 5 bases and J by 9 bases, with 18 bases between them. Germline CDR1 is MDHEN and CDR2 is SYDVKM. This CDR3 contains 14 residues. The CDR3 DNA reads TGTGCCAGCAGTCTCGGGACTTTAGGGGGGACGCAGTATTTT. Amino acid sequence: CASSLGTLGGTQYF.

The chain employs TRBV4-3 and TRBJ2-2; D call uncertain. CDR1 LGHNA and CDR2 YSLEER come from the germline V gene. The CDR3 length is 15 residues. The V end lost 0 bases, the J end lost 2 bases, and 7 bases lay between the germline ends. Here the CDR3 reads CASSQDPENTGELFF. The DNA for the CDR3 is TGCGCCAGCAGCCAAGATCCGGAAAACACCGGGGAGCTGTTTTTT.

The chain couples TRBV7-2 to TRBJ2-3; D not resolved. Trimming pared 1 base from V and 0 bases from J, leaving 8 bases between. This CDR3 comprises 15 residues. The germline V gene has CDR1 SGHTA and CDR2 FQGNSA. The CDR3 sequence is CASSLVVVSTDTQYF. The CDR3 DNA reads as TGTGCCAGCAGCTTAGTGGTAGTTAGCACAGATACGCAGTATTTT. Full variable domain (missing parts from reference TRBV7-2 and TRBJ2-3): GAGVSQSPSNKVTEKGKDVELRCDPISGHTALYWYRQSLGQGLEFLIYFQGNSAPDKSGLPSDRFSAERTGGSVSTLTIQRTQQEDSAVYLCASSLVVVSTDTQYFGPGTRLTVL.

CDR3 in DNA: TGCGCCAGCAGTGGTCCTCGGGACTCCCACACCGGGGAGCTGTTTTTT. Residues: CASSGPRDSHTGELFF. The chain employs TRBV10-1 and TRBJ2-2; a possible D gene is TRBD2 (6 bases). Germline CDR1 reads WNHNN; CDR2 reads SYGVQD (reference sequence). V was cut by 4 bases and J by 3 bases, with 15 bases left in between. The CDR3 sequence is 16 residues long.

The CDR3, as DNA: TGTGCCAGCAAACCCCGGGACAGGGTCTACGAGCAGTACTTC. Its translation: CASKPRDRVYEQYF. This chain links TRBV7-2 with TRBJ2-7, with TRBD1 matching over 9 bases. Germline CDR1 is SGHTA and CDR2 is FQGNSA. V lost 7 bases to trimming and J lost 3 bases; unmatched junction nucleotides: 7. The CDR3 has 14 residues.

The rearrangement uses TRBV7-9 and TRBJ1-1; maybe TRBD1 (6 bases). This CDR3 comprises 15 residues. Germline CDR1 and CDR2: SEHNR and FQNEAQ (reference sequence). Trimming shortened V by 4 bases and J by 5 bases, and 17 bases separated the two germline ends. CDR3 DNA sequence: TGTGCCAGCAGCTCCGGGGGCACCCCGGGGACTGAAGCTTTCTTT. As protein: CASSSGGTPGTEAFF.

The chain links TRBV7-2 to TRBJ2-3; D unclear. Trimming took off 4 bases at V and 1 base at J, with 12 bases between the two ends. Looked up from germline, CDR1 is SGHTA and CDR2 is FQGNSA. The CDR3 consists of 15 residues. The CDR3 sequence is CASSSSVGRTDTQYF. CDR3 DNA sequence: TGTGCCAGCAGCTCTTCGGTGGGCCGCACAGATACGCAGTATTTT. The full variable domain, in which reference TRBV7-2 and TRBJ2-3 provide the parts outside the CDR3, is GAGVSQSPSNKVTEKGKDVELRCDPISGHTALYWYRQSLGQGLEFLIYFQGNSAPDKSGLPSDRFSAERTGGSVSTLTIQRTQQEDSAVYLCASSSSVGRTDTQYFGPGTRLTVL.

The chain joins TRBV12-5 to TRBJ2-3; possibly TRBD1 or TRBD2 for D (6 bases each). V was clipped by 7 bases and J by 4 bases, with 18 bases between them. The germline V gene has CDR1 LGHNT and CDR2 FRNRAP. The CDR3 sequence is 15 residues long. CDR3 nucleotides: TGTGCTAGTGCCACCAGGGGAGGAATCCCAGATACGCAGTATTTT. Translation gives CASATRGGIPDTQYF.

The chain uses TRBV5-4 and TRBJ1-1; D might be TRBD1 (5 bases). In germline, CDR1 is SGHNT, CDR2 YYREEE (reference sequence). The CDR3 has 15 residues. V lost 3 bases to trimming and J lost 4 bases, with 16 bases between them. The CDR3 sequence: CASSSEGFMGTEAFF. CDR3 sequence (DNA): TGTGCCAGCAGCTCCGAGGGGTTCATGGGCACTGAAGCTTTCTTT.

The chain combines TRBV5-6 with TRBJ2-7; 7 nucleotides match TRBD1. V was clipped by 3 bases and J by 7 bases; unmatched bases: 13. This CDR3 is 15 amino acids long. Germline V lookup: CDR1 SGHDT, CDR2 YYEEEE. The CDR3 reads CASSSTGPGFKEQYF. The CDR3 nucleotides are TGTGCCAGCAGCTCGACAGGGCCTGGATTTAAAGAGCAGTACTTC.

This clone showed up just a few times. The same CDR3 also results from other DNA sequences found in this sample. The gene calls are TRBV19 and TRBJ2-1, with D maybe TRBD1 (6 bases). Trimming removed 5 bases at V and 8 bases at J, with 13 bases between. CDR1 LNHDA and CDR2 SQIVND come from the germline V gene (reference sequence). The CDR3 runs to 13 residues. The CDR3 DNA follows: TGTGCCAGTAGTCCACAGGGTTTCGATGAGCAGTTCTTC. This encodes CASSPQGFDEQFF. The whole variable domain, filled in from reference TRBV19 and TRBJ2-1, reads DGGITQSPKYLFRKEGQNVTLSCEQNLNHDAMYWYRQDPGQGLRLIYYSQIVNDFQKGDIAEGYSVSREKKESFPLTVTSAQKNPTAFYLCASSPQGFDEQFFGPGTRLTVL.

The CDR3 DNA reads TGTGCCAGCAGTTCCGGACAGGGTAGAGGGGAAAAACTGTTTTTT. Translated, it gives CASSSGQGRGEKLFF. The gene calls are TRBV7-2 and TRBJ1-4; 8 positions match TRBD1. V was pared by 6 bases and J by 8 bases, with 11 bases of the junction left unmatched. The CDR3 sequence is 15 residues long. Looked up from germline, CDR1 is SGHTA and CDR2 is FQGNSA.

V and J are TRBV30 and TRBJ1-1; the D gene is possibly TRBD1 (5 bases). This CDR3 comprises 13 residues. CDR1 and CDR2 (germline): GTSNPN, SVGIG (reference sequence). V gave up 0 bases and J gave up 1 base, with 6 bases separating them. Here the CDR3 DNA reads TGTGCCTGGAGTGTTGGGGCGAACACTGAAGCTTTCTTT. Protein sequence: CAWSVGANTEAFF.

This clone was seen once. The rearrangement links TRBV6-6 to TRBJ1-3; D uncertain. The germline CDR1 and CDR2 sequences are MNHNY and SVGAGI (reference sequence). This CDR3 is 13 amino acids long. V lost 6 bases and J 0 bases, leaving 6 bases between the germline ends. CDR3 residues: CASSQTSGNTIYF. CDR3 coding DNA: TGTGCCAGCAGCCAAACCTCTGGAAACACCATATATTTT.

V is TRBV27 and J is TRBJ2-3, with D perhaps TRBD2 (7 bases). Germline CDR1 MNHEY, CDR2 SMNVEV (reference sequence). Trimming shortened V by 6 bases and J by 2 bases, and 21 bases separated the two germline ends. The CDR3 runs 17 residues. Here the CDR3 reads CASSVGRGRGNTDTQYF. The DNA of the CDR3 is TGTGCCAGCAGCGTAGGACGTGGGAGGGGGAACACAGATACGCAGTATTTT.

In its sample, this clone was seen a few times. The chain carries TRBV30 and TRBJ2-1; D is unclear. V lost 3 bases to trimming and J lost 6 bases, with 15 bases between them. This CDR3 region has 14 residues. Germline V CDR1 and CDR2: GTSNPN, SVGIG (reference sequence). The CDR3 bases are TGTGCCTGGAGCGCAGATCCACTGGGCAATGAGCAGTTCTTC. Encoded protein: CAWSADPLGNEQFF.

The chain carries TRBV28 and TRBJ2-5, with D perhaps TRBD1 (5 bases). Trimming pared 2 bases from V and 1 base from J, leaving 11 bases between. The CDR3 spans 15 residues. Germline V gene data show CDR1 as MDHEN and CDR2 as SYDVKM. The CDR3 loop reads CASSLNPGFQETQYF. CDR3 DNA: TGTGCCAGCAGTTTAAATCCAGGGTTCCAAGAGACCCAGTACTTC. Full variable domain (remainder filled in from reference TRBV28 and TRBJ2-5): DVKVTQSSRYLVKRTGEKVFLECVQDMDHENMFWYRQDPGLGLRLIYFSYDVKMKEKGDIPEGYSVSREKKERFSLILESASTNQTSMYLCASSLNPGFQETQYFGPGTRLLVL.

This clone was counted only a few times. The CDR3 protein is CASSLGKAGGHEQYF. In DNA form, the CDR3 reads TGTGCCAGCAGCTTAGGGAAAGCGGGGGGGCACGAGCAGTACTTC. The chain employs TRBV7-2 and TRBJ2-7, with 10 nucleotides matching TRBD2. In germline, CDR1 is SGHTA, CDR2 FQGNSA. The CDR3 has 15 residues. The trim removed 1 base at V and 5 bases at J, leaving 5 bases unmatched.

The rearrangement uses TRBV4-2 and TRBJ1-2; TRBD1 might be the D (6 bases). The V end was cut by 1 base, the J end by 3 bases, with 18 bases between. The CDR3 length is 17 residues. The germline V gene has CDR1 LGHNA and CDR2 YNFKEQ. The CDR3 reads CASSQGGGGRLDYGYTF. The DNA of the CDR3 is TGTGCCAGCAGCCAAGGAGGAGGGGGGCGTCTGGACTATGGCTACACCTTC.

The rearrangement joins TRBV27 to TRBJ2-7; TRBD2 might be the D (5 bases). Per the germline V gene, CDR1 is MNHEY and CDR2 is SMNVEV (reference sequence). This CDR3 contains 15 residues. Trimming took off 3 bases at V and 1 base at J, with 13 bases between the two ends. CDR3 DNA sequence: TGTGCCAGCAGTTTTGAGGGCCTCCCTTCCTACGAGCAGTACTTC. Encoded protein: CASSFEGLPSYEQYF.

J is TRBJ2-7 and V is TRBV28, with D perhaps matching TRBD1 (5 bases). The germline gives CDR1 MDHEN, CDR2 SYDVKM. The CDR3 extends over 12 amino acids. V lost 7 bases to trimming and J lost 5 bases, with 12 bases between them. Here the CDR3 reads CASNTGLHEQYF. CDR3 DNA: TGTGCCAGCAATACAGGTTTGCACGAGCAGTACTTC.

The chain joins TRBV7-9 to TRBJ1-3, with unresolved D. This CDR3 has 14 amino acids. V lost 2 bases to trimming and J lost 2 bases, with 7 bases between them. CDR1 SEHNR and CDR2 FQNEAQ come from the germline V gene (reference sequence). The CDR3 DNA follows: TGTGCCAGCAGCTTAAGCGGGCCTGGAAACACCATATATTTT. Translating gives CASSLSGPGNTIYF.

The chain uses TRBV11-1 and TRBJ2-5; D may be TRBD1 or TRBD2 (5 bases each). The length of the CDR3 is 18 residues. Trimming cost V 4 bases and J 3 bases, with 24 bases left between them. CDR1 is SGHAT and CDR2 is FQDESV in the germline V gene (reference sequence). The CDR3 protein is CASSSSTQLGVFEETQYF. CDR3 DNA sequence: TGTGCCAGCAGCTCCAGCACCCAGTTGGGGGTGTTTGAAGAGACCCAGTACTTC.

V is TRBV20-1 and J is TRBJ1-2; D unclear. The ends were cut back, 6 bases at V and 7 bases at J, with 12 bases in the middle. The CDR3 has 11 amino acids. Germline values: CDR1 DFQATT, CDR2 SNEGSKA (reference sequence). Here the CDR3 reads CSAPSLFGYTF. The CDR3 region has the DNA TGCAGTGCCCCCTCATTATTTGGCTACACCTTC.

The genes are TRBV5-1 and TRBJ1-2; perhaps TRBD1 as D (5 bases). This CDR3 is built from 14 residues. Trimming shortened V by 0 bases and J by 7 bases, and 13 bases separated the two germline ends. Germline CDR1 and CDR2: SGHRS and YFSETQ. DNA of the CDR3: TGCGCCAGCAGCTTGGGGGCCGCAGGGACTGGCTACACCTTC. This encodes CASSLGAAGTGYTF.

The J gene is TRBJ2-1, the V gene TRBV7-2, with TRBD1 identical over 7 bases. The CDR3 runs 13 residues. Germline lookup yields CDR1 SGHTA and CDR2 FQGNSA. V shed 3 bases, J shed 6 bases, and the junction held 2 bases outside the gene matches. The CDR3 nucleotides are TGTGCCAGCAGCTTCCACAGGGGCAATGAGCAGTTCTTC. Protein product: CASSFHRGNEQFF.

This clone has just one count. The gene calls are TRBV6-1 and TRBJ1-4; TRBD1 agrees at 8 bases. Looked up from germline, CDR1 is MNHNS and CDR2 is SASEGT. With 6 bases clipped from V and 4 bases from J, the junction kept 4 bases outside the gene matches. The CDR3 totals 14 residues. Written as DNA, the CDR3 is TGTGCCAGCAGAGGGACAGGCTTTAATGAAAAACTGTTTTTT. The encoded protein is CASRGTGFNEKLFF.

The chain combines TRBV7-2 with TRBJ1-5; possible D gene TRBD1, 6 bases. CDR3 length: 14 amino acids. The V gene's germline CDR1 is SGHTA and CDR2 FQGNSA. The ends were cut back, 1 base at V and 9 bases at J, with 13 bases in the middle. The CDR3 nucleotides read TGTGCCAGCAGCTTAGGGGGGGCGCAAGGGCCCCAGCATTTT. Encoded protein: CASSLGGAQGPQHF. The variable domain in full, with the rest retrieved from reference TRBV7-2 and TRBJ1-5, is GAGVSQSPSNKVTEKGKDVELRCDPISGHTALYWYRQSLGQGLEFLIYFQGNSAPDKSGLPSDRFSAERTGGSVSTLTIQRTQQEDSAVYLCASSLGGAQGPQHFGDGTRLSIL.

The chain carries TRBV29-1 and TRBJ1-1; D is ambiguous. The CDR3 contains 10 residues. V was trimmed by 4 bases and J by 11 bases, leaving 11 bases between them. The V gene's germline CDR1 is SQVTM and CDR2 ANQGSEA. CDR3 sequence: CSVGTTKAFF. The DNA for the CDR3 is TGCAGCGTTGGGACCACGAAGGCTTTCTTT.

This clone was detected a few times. Here the CDR3 reads CASSPTEDTQYF. Here the CDR3 DNA reads TGTGCCAGCAGTCCCACGGAGGATACGCAGTATTTT. The rearrangement uses TRBV27 and TRBJ2-3, with D hard to call. CDR1 is MNHEY and CDR2 is SMNVEV in the germline V gene (reference sequence). The CDR3 totals 12 residues. V was pared by 5 bases and J by 6 bases, with 9 bases between.